This TCR beta chain was identified during a study of CD8 T cells in Susac syndrome. With random hexamers, 0.5 to 1 ug RNA was reverse transcribed. One entry per CDR3 protein, called by TCRdb with MiXCR from the immunoSEQ multiplex PCR reads. This table has some 300,000 distinct CDR3 sequences, 70% to 90% appearing once. The CDR3 covers 14 residues. Looked up from germline, CDR1 is ENHRY and CDR2 is SYGVKD. V gave up 10 bases and J gave up 5 bases; unmatched junction bases: 9. CD8+ and CD4+ T cells from blood underwent TCR beta sequencing, which was carried out in a high-throughput format. The multiple sclerosis control cohort comprised treatment-naive individuals presenting with stable or active relapsing-remitting disease.

The chain combines TRBV10-3 with TRBJ2-7, with 12 bases aligning to TRBD1. Sequenced input: CD8+ T cells from PBMCs. The receptor was isolated from a human donor with multiple sclerosis. The CDR3 region is CATKPGQGADEQYF. The DNA of the CDR3 is TGTGCCACCAAACCGGGACAGGGGGCCGACGAGCAGTACTTC.